The rows below give T cell receptor beta chains drawn from one sample of a study of blood T cell repertoires in COVID-19. Libraries were prepared by immunoSEQ multiplex PCR; TCRdb keeps only in-frame clonotypes and omits some of them. This repertoire shows over 30,000 clones, roughly 91% found once; its top ten account for roughly 1%. Sequenced sample: peripheral blood. The receptors were sampled from a man aged 65 to 79 with active or convalescent COVID-19. Each CDR3 is given with its conserved first and last residue. The order of the fields is clone size, D gene, J gene, V gene, CDR3 length, CDR3 protein, CDR3 DNA. The D gene is left open where the match is weak. Clone size is shown for a subset of rows, as once, few, many or a class of expanded clone.

clone size: NA
D gene: NA
J gene: TRBJ1-5
V gene: TRBV15
CDR3 length: 14
CDR3 protein: CATSREENNQPQHF
CDR3 DNA: TGTGCCACCAGCAGAGAAGAGAACAATCAGCCCCAGCATTTT

clone size: NA
D gene: NA
J gene: TRBJ2-5
V gene: TRBV5-1
CDR3 length: 13
CDR3 protein: CASSPSPRETQYF
CDR3 DNA: TGCGCCAGCAGCCCCTCCCCGCGGGAGACCCAGTACTTC

clone size: NA
D gene: TRBD2
J gene: TRBJ2-1
V gene: TRBV2
CDR3 length: 17
CDR3 protein: CASSRTGLAGGLDEQFF
CDR3 DNA: TGTGCCAGCAGTCGGACAGGACTAGCGGGGGGGCTGGATGAGCAGTTCTTC

clone size: NA
D gene: TRBD1
J gene: TRBJ1-3
V gene: TRBV9
CDR3 length: 18
CDR3 protein: CASSAALSGTGDGNTIYF
CDR3 DNA: TGTGCCAGCAGCGCCGCCCTGTCCGGGACAGGGGACGGAAACACCATATATTTT

clone size: NA
D gene: NA
J gene: TRBJ1-2
V gene: TRBV11-2
CDR3 length: 14
CDR3 protein: CASSLAQGLGGYTF
CDR3 DNA: TGTGCCAGCAGCTTAGCGCAGGGGTTAGGAGGCTACACCTTC

clone size: NA
D gene: TRBD2
J gene: TRBJ2-7
V gene: TRBV6-5
CDR3 length: 14
CDR3 protein: CATCYSGSLAEQYF
CDR3 DNA: TGTGCCACCTGCTATAGCGGGAGTCTAGCCGAGCAGTACTTC

clone size: NA
D gene: TRBD1
J gene: TRBJ2-7
V gene: TRBV15
CDR3 length: 14
CDR3 protein: CATRGTGGSYEQYF
CDR3 DNA: TGTGCCACCAGGGGGACAGGGGGCTCCTACGAGCAGTACTTC

clone size: NA
D gene: NA
J gene: TRBJ1-1
V gene: TRBV10-3
CDR3 length: 14
CDR3 protein: CAIRGTGGTPEAFF
CDR3 DNA: TGTGCCATCAGGGGGACGGGAGGGACCCCTGAAGCTTTCTTT

clone size: NA
D gene: NA
J gene: TRBJ2-2
V gene: TRBV7-3
CDR3 length: 13
CDR3 protein: CASSRTVTGELFF
CDR3 DNA: TGTGCCAGCAGCCGAACGGTGACCGGGGAGCTGTTTTTT

clone size: NA
D gene: NA
J gene: TRBJ1-4
V gene: TRBV5-1
CDR3 length: 15
CDR3 protein: CASSLQGRNNEKLFF
CDR3 DNA: TGCGCCAGCAGCCTCCAGGGCAGAAATAATGAAAAACTGTTTTTT

clone size: NA
D gene: NA
J gene: TRBJ2-7
V gene: TRBV28
CDR3 length: 14
CDR3 protein: CASSATGYTYEQYF
CDR3 DNA: TGTGCCAGCAGTGCTACAGGATATACCTACGAGCAGTACTTC

clone size: NA
D gene: NA
J gene: TRBJ2-1
V gene: TRBV7-9
CDR3 length: 15
CDR3 protein: CASSFLDAGNNEQFF
CDR3 DNA: TGTGCCAGCAGCTTCCTCGATGCAGGGAACAATGAGCAGTTCTTC

clone size: NA
D gene: NA
J gene: TRBJ1-4
V gene: TRBV7-2
CDR3 length: 14
CDR3 protein: CASSPPGPNEKLFF
CDR3 DNA: TGTGCCAGCAGCCCGCCAGGGCCTAATGAAAAACTGTTTTTT

clone size: NA
D gene: NA
J gene: TRBJ2-6
V gene: TRBV5-1
CDR3 length: 16
CDR3 protein: CASRGSVSSGANVLTF
CDR3 DNA: TGCGCCAGCAGAGGGAGTGTTAGCTCTGGGGCCAACGTCCTGACTTTC

clone size: NA
D gene: TRBD1
J gene: TRBJ1-2
V gene: TRBV28
CDR3 length: 15
CDR3 protein: CASTRPGQENYGYTF
CDR3 DNA: TGTGCCAGCACCAGACCGGGACAGGAGAACTATGGCTACACCTTC

clone size: NA
D gene: TRBD2
J gene: TRBJ2-7
V gene: TRBV5-4
CDR3 length: 15
CDR3 protein: CASSGSGGATYEQYF
CDR3 DNA: TGTGCCAGCAGCGGGAGCGGGGGGGCCACCTACGAGCAGTACTTC

clone size: NA
D gene: TRBD1
J gene: TRBJ2-7
V gene: TRBV28
CDR3 length: 13
CDR3 protein: CASSLGQIYEQYF
CDR3 DNA: TGTGCCAGCAGTCTGGGACAGATCTACGAGCAGTACTTC

clone size: few
D gene: NA
J gene: TRBJ1-2
V gene: TRBV5-1
CDR3 length: 13
CDR3 protein: CASTEGGGAGYTF
CDR3 DNA: TGCGCCAGCACCGAAGGTGGGGGGGCTGGCTACACCTTC

clone size: NA
D gene: NA
J gene: TRBJ1-2
V gene: TRBV15
CDR3 length: 15
CDR3 protein: CATSREGGGGYGYTF
CDR3 DNA: TGTGCCACCAGCAGAGAGGGAGGTGGCGGTTATGGCTACACCTTC

clone size: NA
D gene: TRBD1
J gene: TRBJ1-2
V gene: TRBV6-6
CDR3 length: 15
CDR3 protein: CASSNRPGQGYGYTF
CDR3 DNA: TGTGCCAGCAGTAACCGACCGGGACAGGGATATGGCTACACCTTC

clone size: NA
D gene: TRBD1
J gene: TRBJ2-6
V gene: TRBV19
CDR3 length: 17
CDR3 protein: CASSPGDRGSGANVLTF
CDR3 DNA: TGTGCCAGTAGCCCCGGGGACAGGGGGTCTGGGGCCAACGTCCTGACTTTC

clone size: once
D gene: TRBD1
J gene: TRBJ2-7
V gene: TRBV30
CDR3 length: 14
CDR3 protein: CAWSVQGTAGEQYF
CDR3 DNA: TGTGCCTGGAGTGTACAAGGGACAGCCGGCGAGCAGTACTTC

clone size: NA
D gene: TRBD2
J gene: TRBJ2-1
V gene: TRBV18
CDR3 length: 14
CDR3 protein: CASSLGLGLDEQFF
CDR3 DNA: TGTGCCAGCTCCCTGGGACTAGGTCTCGATGAGCAGTTCTTC

clone size: NA
D gene: TRBD1
J gene: TRBJ1-2
V gene: TRBV4-1
CDR3 length: 14
CDR3 protein: CASRLTGGAYGYTF
CDR3 DNA: TGCGCCAGCAGACTGACAGGGGGCGCCTATGGCTACACCTTC

clone size: NA
D gene: NA
J gene: TRBJ1-5
V gene: TRBV27
CDR3 length: 14
CDR3 protein: CASSLDSHNQPQHF
CDR3 DNA: TGTGCCAGCAGCCTCGACAGCCACAATCAGCCCCAGCATTTT

clone size: NA
D gene: NA
J gene: TRBJ1-2
V gene: TRBV28
CDR3 length: 15
CDR3 protein: CASSFRGGKLWGYTF
CDR3 DNA: TGTGCCAGCAGTTTCAGAGGGGGTAAACTATGGGGCTACACCTTC

clone size: NA
D gene: NA
J gene: TRBJ1-5
V gene: TRBV7-8
CDR3 length: 14
CDR3 protein: CASSLTVSDQPQHF
CDR3 DNA: TGTGCCAGCAGCTTGACAGTTTCCGATCAGCCCCAGCATTTT

clone size: NA
D gene: TRBD2
J gene: TRBJ2-3
V gene: TRBV5-1
CDR3 length: 15
CDR3 protein: CASSLGTSGTDTQYF
CDR3 DNA: TGCGCCAGCAGCTTGGGGACTAGCGGCACAGATACGCAGTATTTT

clone size: NA
D gene: TRBD1
J gene: TRBJ2-7
V gene: TRBV4-3
CDR3 length: 14
CDR3 protein: CASSHRDRYYEQYF
CDR3 DNA: TGCGCCAGCAGCCACAGGGACAGATACTACGAGCAGTACTTC

clone size: NA
D gene: NA
J gene: TRBJ1-2
V gene: TRBV6-6
CDR3 length: 13
CDR3 protein: CASSYPQGYGYTF
CDR3 DNA: TGTGCCAGCAGTTACCCACAGGGATATGGCTACACCTTC

clone size: NA
D gene: NA
J gene: TRBJ2-2
V gene: TRBV7-3
CDR3 length: 15
CDR3 protein: CASSPGQGRTGELFF
CDR3 DNA: TGTGCCAGCAGCCCAGGGCAGGGTCGGACCGGGGAGCTGTTTTTT

clone size: NA
D gene: NA
J gene: TRBJ1-3
V gene: TRBV5-1
CDR3 length: 15
CDR3 protein: CASSYSDSSGNTIYF
CDR3 DNA: TGCGCCAGCAGCTACTCGGACAGCTCTGGAAACACCATATATTTT

clone size: NA
D gene: TRBD1
J gene: TRBJ1-2
V gene: TRBV24-1
CDR3 length: 13
CDR3 protein: CATSTGTGYGYTF
CDR3 DNA: TGTGCCACCAGTACCGGGACAGGCTATGGCTACACCTTC

clone size: NA
D gene: NA
J gene: TRBJ1-2
V gene: TRBV7-8
CDR3 length: 19
CDR3 protein: CASSLRAVGVGAERGGYTF
CDR3 DNA: TGTGCCAGCAGCTTAAGGGCTGTAGGGGTTGGGGCCGAGCGAGGTGGCTACACCTTC

clone size: NA
D gene: TRBD1
J gene: TRBJ1-6
V gene: TRBV5-1
CDR3 length: 14
CDR3 protein: CASTFDGDRGSLHF
CDR3 DNA: TGCGCCAGCACCTTCGACGGGGACAGGGGGTCCCTCCACTTT

clone size: NA
D gene: TRBD1
J gene: TRBJ2-1
V gene: TRBV6-1
CDR3 length: 12
CDR3 protein: CASSPPDRQFFF
CDR3 DNA: TGTGCCAGCAGTCCTCCGGACAGGCAATTTTTCTTC

clone size: NA
D gene: TRBD1
J gene: TRBJ2-7
V gene: TRBV9
CDR3 length: 14
CDR3 protein: CASSRDRGSYEQYF
CDR3 DNA: TGTGCCAGCAGCCGGGACAGAGGCTCCTACGAGCAGTACTTC

clone size: NA
D gene: TRBD2
J gene: TRBJ2-1
V gene: TRBV6-5
CDR3 length: 14
CDR3 protein: CASLSTSGSYEQFF
CDR3 DNA: TGTGCCAGCCTCTCGACTAGCGGGAGCTATGAGCAGTTCTTC

clone size: NA
D gene: NA
J gene: TRBJ1-6
V gene: TRBV7-2
CDR3 length: 18
CDR3 protein: CASSQQRGSVSYNSPLHF
CDR3 DNA: TGTGCCAGCAGCCAGCAAAGGGGCTCGGTCTCCTATAATTCACCCCTCCACTTT

clone size: NA
D gene: TRBD1
J gene: TRBJ2-5
V gene: TRBV7-6
CDR3 length: 14
CDR3 protein: CASSPTGNQETQYF
CDR3 DNA: TGTGCCAGCAGTCCGACAGGGAATCAAGAGACCCAGTACTTC

clone size: once
D gene: NA
J gene: TRBJ1-5
V gene: TRBV7-9
CDR3 length: 15
CDR3 protein: CASSSGEGFNQPQHF
CDR3 DNA: TGTGCCAGCAGCTCGGGGGAAGGTTTTAATCAGCCCCAGCATTTT

clone size: NA
D gene: NA
J gene: TRBJ2-1
V gene: TRBV11-3
CDR3 length: 17
CDR3 protein: CASSLGVGRGRDNEQFF
CDR3 DNA: TGTGCCAGCAGCTTAGGGGTAGGGCGGGGAAGGGACAATGAGCAGTTCTTC

clone size: NA
D gene: TRBD1
J gene: TRBJ2-2
V gene: TRBV28
CDR3 length: 13
CDR3 protein: CASRDRGTGELFF
CDR3 DNA: TGTGCCAGCAGGGACAGGGGCACCGGGGAGCTGTTTTTT

clone size: NA
D gene: NA
J gene: TRBJ2-6
V gene: TRBV6-2/TRBV6-3
CDR3 length: 20
CDR3 protein: CASSYSLDGAPLVGANVLTF
CDR3 DNA: TGTGCCAGCAGTTACTCCCTGGATGGGGCTCCACTTGTCGGGGCCAACGTCCTGACTTTC

clone size: once
D gene: TRBD1
J gene: TRBJ1-4
V gene: TRBV2
CDR3 length: 12
CDR3 protein: CATGQVDGKLFF
CDR3 DNA: TGTGCCACCGGACAGGTCGACGGAAAACTGTTTTTT

clone size: NA
D gene: TRBD1
J gene: TRBJ1-1
V gene: TRBV5-1
CDR3 length: 16
CDR3 protein: CASSLNFVGDSAEAFF
CDR3 DNA: TGCGCCAGCAGCTTGAATTTTGTTGGGGACAGTGCTGAAGCTTTCTTT

clone size: NA
D gene: NA
J gene: TRBJ2-7
V gene: TRBV18
CDR3 length: 15
CDR3 protein: CASSPLGQRSYEQYF
CDR3 DNA: TGTGCCAGCTCACCGCTGGGGCAGCGCTCCTACGAGCAGTACTTC

clone size: once
D gene: NA
J gene: TRBJ2-7
V gene: TRBV7-9
CDR3 length: 13
CDR3 protein: CASSSRPLPEQYF
CDR3 DNA: TGTGCCAGCAGCTCCCGCCCCCTACCCGAGCAGTACTTC

clone size: NA
D gene: TRBD1
J gene: TRBJ2-6
V gene: TRBV6-5
CDR3 length: 14
CDR3 protein: CASKTGFGANVLTF
CDR3 DNA: TGTGCCAGCAAGACAGGGTTTGGGGCCAACGTCCTGACTTTC

clone size: NA
D gene: TRBD1
J gene: TRBJ2-3
V gene: TRBV11-1
CDR3 length: 14
CDR3 protein: CASSLTGDRDTQYF
CDR3 DNA: TGTGCCAGCAGCTTGACAGGGGACAGAGATACGCAGTATTTT

clone size: NA
D gene: NA
J gene: TRBJ1-2
V gene: TRBV2
CDR3 length: 13
CDR3 protein: CASRGARWSGYTF
CDR3 DNA: TGTGCCAGCAGGGGGGCCCGGTGGAGTGGCTACACCTTC

clone size: NA
D gene: TRBD2
J gene: TRBJ2-2
V gene: TRBV7-2
CDR3 length: 18
CDR3 protein: CASSLELAGGLNTGELFF
CDR3 DNA: TGTGCCAGCAGCTTAGAACTAGCGGGAGGTCTGAACACCGGGGAGCTGTTTTTT

clone size: NA
D gene: NA
J gene: TRBJ1-4
V gene: TRBV6-5
CDR3 length: 15
CDR3 protein: CASSTGGTASEKLFF
CDR3 DNA: TGTGCCAGCAGTACAGGAGGGACGGCCTCTGAAAAACTGTTTTTT

clone size: once
D gene: NA
J gene: TRBJ1-1
V gene: TRBV19
CDR3 length: 18
CDR3 protein: CASSFKDRRSSLSTEAFF
CDR3 DNA: TGTGCCAGTAGTTTTAAGGACAGACGGTCCTCCCTTTCCACTGAAGCTTTCTTT

clone size: few
D gene: TRBD1
J gene: TRBJ2-7
V gene: TRBV5-4
CDR3 length: 14
CDR3 protein: CASSPGQYKGEQYF
CDR3 DNA: TGTGCCAGCAGCCCGGGACAGTACAAGGGGGAGCAGTACTTC

clone size: NA
D gene: NA
J gene: TRBJ2-1
V gene: TRBV28
CDR3 length: 15
CDR3 protein: CASSSPSDSYNEQFF
CDR3 DNA: TGTGCCAGCAGTTCGCCATCGGACAGCTACAATGAGCAGTTCTTC

clone size: NA
D gene: TRBD1
J gene: TRBJ1-3
V gene: TRBV12-5
CDR3 length: 15
CDR3 protein: CASGEGQGPGNTIYF
CDR3 DNA: TGTGCTAGTGGAGAAGGACAGGGTCCTGGAAACACCATATATTTT